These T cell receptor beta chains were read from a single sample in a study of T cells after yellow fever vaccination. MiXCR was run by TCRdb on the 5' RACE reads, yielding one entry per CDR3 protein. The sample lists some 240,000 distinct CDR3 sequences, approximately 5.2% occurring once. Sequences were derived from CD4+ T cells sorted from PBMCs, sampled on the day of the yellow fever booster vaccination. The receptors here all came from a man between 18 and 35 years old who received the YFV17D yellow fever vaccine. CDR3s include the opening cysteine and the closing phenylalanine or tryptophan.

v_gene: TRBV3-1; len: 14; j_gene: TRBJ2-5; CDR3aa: CASSQDRPSGTQYF
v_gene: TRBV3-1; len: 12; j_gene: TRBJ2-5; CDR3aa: CASSHRGETQYF
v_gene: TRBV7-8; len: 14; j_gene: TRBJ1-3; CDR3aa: CASSSGQRGNTIYF
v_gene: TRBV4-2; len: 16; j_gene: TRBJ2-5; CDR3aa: CASSQDPDGGGETQYF
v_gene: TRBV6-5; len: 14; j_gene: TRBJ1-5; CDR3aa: CASSWGGRNQPQHF
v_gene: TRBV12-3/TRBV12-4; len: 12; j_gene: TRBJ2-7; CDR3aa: CASSLLSDEQYF
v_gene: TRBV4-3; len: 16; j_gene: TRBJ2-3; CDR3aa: CASSHLGGPSTDTQYF
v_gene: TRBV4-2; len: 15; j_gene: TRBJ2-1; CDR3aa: CASSQELAGGHEQFF
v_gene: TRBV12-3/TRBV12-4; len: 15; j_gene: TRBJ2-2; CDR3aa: CASSLVLTGTGELFF
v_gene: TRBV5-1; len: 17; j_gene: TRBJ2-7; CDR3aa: CASSLLGGASSSYEQYF
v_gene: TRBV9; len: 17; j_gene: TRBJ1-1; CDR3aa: CASSTSRSRDRVTEAFF
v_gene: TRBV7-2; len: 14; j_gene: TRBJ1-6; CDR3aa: CASSLQGLGEALHF
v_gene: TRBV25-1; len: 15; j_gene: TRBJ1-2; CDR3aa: CASSAGQGHIHGYTF
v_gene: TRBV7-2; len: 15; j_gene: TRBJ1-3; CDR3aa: CASSLAQGSGNTIYF
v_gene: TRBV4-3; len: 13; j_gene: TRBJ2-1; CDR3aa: CASSQTSGVKQFF
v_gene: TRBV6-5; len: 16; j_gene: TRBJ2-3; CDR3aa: CASSPLAGGWSDTQYF
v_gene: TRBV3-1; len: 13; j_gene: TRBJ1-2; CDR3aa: CASSQGRSYGYTF
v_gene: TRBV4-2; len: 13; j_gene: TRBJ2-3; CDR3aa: CASSQGDEDTQYF
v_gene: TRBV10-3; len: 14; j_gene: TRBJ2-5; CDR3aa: CAISESAAQETQYF
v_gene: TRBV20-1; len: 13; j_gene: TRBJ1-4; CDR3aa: CSANTGINEKLFF
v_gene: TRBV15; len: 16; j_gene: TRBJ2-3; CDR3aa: CATSRYSGVGTDTQYF
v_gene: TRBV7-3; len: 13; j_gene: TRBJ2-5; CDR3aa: CASSFVRGETQYF
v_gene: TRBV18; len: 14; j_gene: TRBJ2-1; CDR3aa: CASSRRNSYNEQFF
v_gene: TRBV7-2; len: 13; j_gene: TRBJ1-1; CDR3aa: CASSLGQTRGAFF